This is a list of T cell receptor beta chains from one sample in a study of CD8 T cells in Susac syndrome. Each CDR3 protein is one row after TCRdb ran MiXCR on the immunoSEQ multiplex PCR reads. The sample holds a few hundred thousand distinct CDR3 sequences; over 90% are singletons and the top ten take about 0.14%. Material for sequencing was CD4+ T cells from PBMCs. These TCRs come from a human donor with Susac syndrome. CDR3s include the opening cysteine and the closing phenylalanine or tryptophan. Fields, in order: J gene, V gene, clone size, D gene, CDR3 DNA, CDR3 protein. The D gene is left open where the match is weak. Clone size is not always given. Where it is, it says once, few, many or a class for expanded clones.

j_gene: TRBJ2-5; v_gene: TRBV5-1; abundance: .; d_gene: .; CDR3nt: TGCGCCAGCAGCTCCTCCCCCCAAGAGACCCAGTACTTC; CDR3aa: CASSSSPQETQYF
j_gene: TRBJ2-3; v_gene: TRBV19; abundance: .; d_gene: TRBD2; CDR3nt: TGTGCCAGTAGTATGCTAGCGGCGCTCACAGATACGCAGTATTTT; CDR3aa: CASSMLAALTDTQYF
j_gene: TRBJ1-5; v_gene: TRBV12-3/TRBV12-4; abundance: .; d_gene: TRBD1; CDR3nt: TGTGCCAGCAGTACGAGGACAGGAGATGGCCAGCCCCAGCATTTT; CDR3aa: CASSTRTGDGQPQHF
j_gene: TRBJ1-2; v_gene: TRBV10-1; abundance: .; d_gene: .; CDR3nt: TGCGCCAGCAGTGAGTCGGGCAGGGCGAGCACCTTC; CDR3aa: CASSESGRASTF
j_gene: TRBJ1-6; v_gene: TRBV6-2/TRBV6-3; abundance: .; d_gene: .; CDR3nt: TGTGCCAGCAGTTACTCGAACTGGGGACACCATAATTCACCCCTCCACTTT; CDR3aa: CASSYSNWGHHNSPLHF
j_gene: TRBJ2-7; v_gene: TRBV5-1; abundance: .; d_gene: .; CDR3nt: TGCGCCAGCAGCTTGGCGTCTACAGGCTACGAGCAGTACTTC; CDR3aa: CASSLASTGYEQYF
j_gene: TRBJ2-7; v_gene: TRBV6-5; abundance: .; d_gene: TRBD1; CDR3nt: TGTGCCAGCAGATCCTCCACCGGGACAGGGGACTCCTACGAGCAGTACTTC; CDR3aa: CASRSSTGTGDSYEQYF
j_gene: TRBJ2-7; v_gene: TRBV4-1; abundance: .; d_gene: .; CDR3nt: TGCGCCAGCAGCCAAGATCACAGGCTCGTCTACGAGCAGTACTTC; CDR3aa: CASSQDHRLVYEQYF
j_gene: TRBJ2-5; v_gene: TRBV20-1; abundance: .; d_gene: .; CDR3nt: TGCAGTGCAAATCCTAGGGCGGAGACCCAGTACTTC; CDR3aa: CSANPRAETQYF
j_gene: TRBJ1-2; v_gene: TRBV20-1; abundance: .; d_gene: TRBD1; CDR3nt: TGCAGTGCTAGAGCCCCCGGGACAGGGACCTATGGCTACACCTTC; CDR3aa: CSARAPGTGTYGYTF
j_gene: TRBJ1-1; v_gene: TRBV28; abundance: .; d_gene: .; CDR3nt: TGTGCCAGCAGCATTATCGGCACTGAAGCTTTCTTT; CDR3aa: CASSIIGTEAFF
j_gene: TRBJ2-7; v_gene: TRBV4-3; abundance: .; d_gene: TRBD1; CDR3nt: TGCGCCAGCAGCCTAAGAACCGGGACAGAATACGAGCAGTACTTC; CDR3aa: CASSLRTGTEYEQYF
j_gene: TRBJ2-3; v_gene: TRBV20-1; abundance: .; d_gene: TRBD1; CDR3nt: TGCAGTGCCCAGGGCCTTGGACAGGGGAGAACAGATACGCAGTATTTT; CDR3aa: CSAQGLGQGRTDTQYF
j_gene: TRBJ1-2; v_gene: TRBV24-1; abundance: once; d_gene: .; CDR3nt: TGTGCCACCAGTGTTGCAGAGGAGTATGGCTACACCTTC; CDR3aa: CATSVAEEYGYTF
j_gene: TRBJ1-5; v_gene: TRBV10-3; abundance: .; d_gene: TRBD1; CDR3nt: TGTGCCATCAGTAGGACAGGGGATAATCAGCCCCAGCATTTT; CDR3aa: CAISRTGDNQPQHF